This TCR beta chain was captured in a study of T-cell memory formation after mild COVID-19 (dated by TCRdb to about 2021). As for the study more broadly: TCR sequence clusters from the two donors were largely donor specific. Longitudinal TCRalpha and TCRbeta repertoire sequencing tracked T-cell clones expanding and contracting after mild COVID-19 in a couple of donors. Two young, previously healthy adult volunteers, one female and one male, were included in the cohort.

Reads for this sample came from an Illumina NovaSeq 6000. TCRalpha and TCRbeta cDNA libraries were constructed by 5'RACE with constant-segment primers, with sample barcodes and unique molecular identifiers being introduced. RNA was extracted from every sample with Trizol reagent. Amplification of the libraries took two PCR steps, and the second step added a second sample barcode plus Illumina TruSeq adapters. Sequencing of libraries was performed on an Illumina NovaSeq with 2 x 150 bp paired-end reads. The authors processed their data as follows. With migec v1.2.7, reads were demultiplexed and then collapsed into UMI-guided consensus sequences. Using mixcr v2.1.11, UMI consensuses were aligned to TRA and TRB V and J templates and then assembled into clonotypes. A clonotype was counted as expanded or contracted only when both edgeR and NoisET called the clonotype significant, with the noise models trained on biological replicates. For edgeR calls, a false discovery rate-adjusted p below 0.01 and a log2 fold-change threshold of 1 were applied. PCA with hierarchical clustering of max-normalized trajectories of the 1000 most abundant clonotypes was used as exploratory dynamics analysis. Separately sequenced CD4+ and CD8+ repertoires were used to assign a CD4 or CD8 phenotype to each responding clone. TCRdb reprocessing: public reads trimmed at Q25 with fastp, clones called with MiXCR, in-frame beta chains kept. Every distinct CDR3 protein forms one entry, paired with its most common genes and DNA. TCRdb, not the original authors, processed these V and J calls. For this sample the table gives more than 350,000 distinct CDR3 sequences, of which about 16% were detected only once. About a fifth of the sample lies in the top ten.

Study-level results and caveats: Only a couple of mild cases were covered in the study, and larger cohorts including severe cases with pre-infection samples were considered necessary. SARS-CoV-2 specificity was not confirmed for the second-wave clones peaking on day 37. Some responding clones were detected in pre-infection memory, suggesting pre-existing cross-reactive memory T cells joined the SARS-CoV-2 response. Contracting CD4+ clones turned up mainly in the CM and EM memory subsets, whereas EMRA was where CD8+ clones were enriched. Clones that contracted from day 15 to 85 showed balanced CD4/CD8 phenotypes, whereas a second wave of clones that expanded from day 15 to 37 leaned towards CD4+.

From the cysteine through the phenylalanine, the CDR3 covers 15 amino acids. Only CDR3 DNA remains: 45 bases, in frame from the first base. V is clipped by 5 bases and J by 1 base, and the sequence between their germline boundaries is 15 bases long. CDR1 SGHRS and CDR2 YFSETQ were looked up in the germline V gene. PBMCs were isolated by Ficoll-Paque density gradient centrifugation. This clonotype has just a few counts. There is no known antigen for this receptor. Nothing much larger sits one base from this clone, and base qualities are not available. This clonotype originated in a man between 18 and 29 years old who had mild COVID-19 (a few samples of this study predate the infection). The sample titles of this study are shuffled in the database, so cell type and time point are left out; the donor was told from shared clones. The chain is assembled from TRBV5-1 and TRBJ1-2; the D gene is perhaps TRBD1, from 5 matching bases. Source material: PBMCs or a T cell subset sorted from them (not recorded which). The nucleotide sequence reads TGCGCCAGCAGTTTATTAACAGGAATTAACTATGGCTACACCTTC. Its protein product is CASSLLTGINYGYTF. Here the CDR3 is joined to the reference TRBV5-1 and TRBJ1-2 genes, and the full variable domain is: KAGVTQTPRYLIKTRGQQVTLSCSPISGHRSVSWYQQTPGQGLQFLFEYFSETQRNKGNFPGRFSGRQFSNSRSEMNVSTLELGDSALYLCASSLLTGINYGYTFGSGTRLTVV.